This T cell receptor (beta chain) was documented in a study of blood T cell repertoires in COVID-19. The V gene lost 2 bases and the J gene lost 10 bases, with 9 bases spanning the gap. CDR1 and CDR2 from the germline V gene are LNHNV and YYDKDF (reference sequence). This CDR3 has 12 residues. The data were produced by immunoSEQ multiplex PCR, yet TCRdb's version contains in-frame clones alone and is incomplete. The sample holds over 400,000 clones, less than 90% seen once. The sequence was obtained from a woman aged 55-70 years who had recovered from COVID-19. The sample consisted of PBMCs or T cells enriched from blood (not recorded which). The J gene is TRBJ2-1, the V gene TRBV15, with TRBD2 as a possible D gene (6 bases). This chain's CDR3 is CATSRTSSEQFF. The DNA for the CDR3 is TGTGCCACCAGCAGAACTAGCTCGGAGCAGTTCTTC.